This T cell receptor (beta chain) was sequenced for a study of blood T cells in healthy people across ages. Turning to this clonotype: Its antigen is currently unknown.

General study results and limits: The recorded TCR beta diversity per million T cells decreased in a roughly linear manner with age.

Peripheral blood was drawn, approximately 9.7 milliliters per donor. Sample-barcoded 5' priming and a J-beta primer mix drove a second PCR of about 6 to 12 cycles. Every cDNA was tagged by a template-switch adaptor with 12 random nucleotides. From the 5' RACE reads, TCRdb called clonotypes with MiXCR, one entry per CDR3 protein. The data contain 850,000 to 1,300,000 distinct CDR3 sequences, 45% of them singletons. In germline, CDR1 is DFQATT, CDR2 SNEGSKA (reference sequence). V was pared by 1 base and J by 4 bases, with 10 bases between. There are 13 residues in the CDR3. The chain links TRBV20-1 to TRBJ1-2, with D uncertain. Specimen: blood. This TCR derives from a woman aged 60-75 years in good health. CDR3 amino acids: CSARVPGSYGYTF. DNA for the CDR3: TGCAGTGCTAGAGTACCAGGATCCTATGGCTACACCTTC.